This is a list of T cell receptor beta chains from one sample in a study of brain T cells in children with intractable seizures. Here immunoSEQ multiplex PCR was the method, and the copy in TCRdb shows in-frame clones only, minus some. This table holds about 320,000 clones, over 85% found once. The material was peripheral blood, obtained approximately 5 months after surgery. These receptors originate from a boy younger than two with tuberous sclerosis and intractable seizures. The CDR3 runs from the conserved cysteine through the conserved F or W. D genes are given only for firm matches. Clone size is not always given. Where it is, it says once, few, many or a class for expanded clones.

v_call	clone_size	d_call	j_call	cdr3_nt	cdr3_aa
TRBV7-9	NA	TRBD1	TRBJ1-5	TGTGCCAGCAGCTCGGACAGGGTAGGACAGCCCCAGCATTTT	CASSSDRVGQPQHF
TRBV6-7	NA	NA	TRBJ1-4	TGTGCCAGCAGTTCCCAGACACATACAACTAATGAAAAACTGTTTTTT	CASSSQTHTTNEKLFF
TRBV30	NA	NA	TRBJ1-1	TGTGCCTGGAGTCTCCGGTCGGACACTGAAGCTTTCTTT	CAWSLRSDTEAFF
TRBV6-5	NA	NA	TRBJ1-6	TGTGCCAGCAGTTACTCGAGGACGTCACCCCTCCACTTT	CASSYSRTSPLHF
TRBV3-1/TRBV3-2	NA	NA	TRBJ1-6	TGTGCCAGCAGCCCGGGACTGAGTAATTCACCCCTCCACTTT	CASSPGLSNSPLHF
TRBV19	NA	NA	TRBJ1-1	TGTGCCAGTAGTATAGATCGGGAGGAAGTATTGAACACTGAAGCTTTCTTT	CASSIDREEVLNTEAFF
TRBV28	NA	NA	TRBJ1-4	TGTGCCAGCAGCGACGCCGCGGGACTGGGTGAAAAACTGTTTTTT	CASSDAAGLGEKLFF
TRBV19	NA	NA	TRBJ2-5	TGTGCCACCAGAGGGGGGGACACCTCTGAAGAGACCCAGTACTTC	CATRGGDTSEETQYF
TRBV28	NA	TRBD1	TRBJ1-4	TGTGCCAGCAGTCCGATACGGACAGGGAAGAGAGAAAAACTGTTTTTT	CASSPIRTGKREKLFF
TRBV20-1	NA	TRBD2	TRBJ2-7	TGCAGTGCTAGTCCCCGGGCTGGGGGGGGAACTTACGAGCAGTACTTC	CSASPRAGGGTYEQYF
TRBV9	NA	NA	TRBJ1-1	TGTGCCAGCAGTGAGGGGGGGATGAACACTGAAGCTTTCTTT	CASSEGGMNTEAFF
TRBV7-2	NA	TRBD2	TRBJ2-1	TGTGCCAGCAGCCCTCGACTAGCGCGGGCCTACAATGAGCAGTTCTTC	CASSPRLARAYNEQFF
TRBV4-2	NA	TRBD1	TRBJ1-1	TGTGCCAGCAGCCAAGATCGGGGCTCAGGGGGAGTAGGGACTGAAGCTTTCTTT	CASSQDRGSGGVGTEAFF
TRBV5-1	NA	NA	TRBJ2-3	TGCGCCAGCACCCCGGGAGCCGGGGCAGATACGCAGTATTTT	CASTPGAGADTQYF
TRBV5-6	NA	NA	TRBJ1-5	TGTGCCAGCAGCATAACAGGGAATCAGCCCCAGCATTTT	CASSITGNQPQHF
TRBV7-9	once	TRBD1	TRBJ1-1	TGTGCCAGCAGCTTATACAGGGGGCCGTCGAACACTGAAGCTTTCTTT	CASSLYRGPSNTEAFF
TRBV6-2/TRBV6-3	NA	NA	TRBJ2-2	TGTGCCAGCAGTTACTCTAGGGGGGTCGGGGAGCTGTTTTTT	CASSYSRGVGELFF
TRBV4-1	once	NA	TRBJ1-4	TGCGCCAGCAGCCAAGAACGGAGAGAAAAACTGTTTTTT	CASSQERREKLFF
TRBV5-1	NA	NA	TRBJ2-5	TGCGCCAGCAGCTTGGGGGGGGCCCAAGAGACCCAGTACTTC	CASSLGGAQETQYF
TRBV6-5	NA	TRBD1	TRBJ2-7	TGTGCCAGCAGTCCGTGGGACAGACACTACGAGCAGTACTTC	CASSPWDRHYEQYF
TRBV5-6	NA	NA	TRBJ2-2	TGTGCCAGCAGCTTGGGGGGCCTGATTGGATACACCGGGGAGCTGTTTTTT	CASSLGGLIGYTGELFF
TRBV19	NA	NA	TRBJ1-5	TGTGCCAGTAGTCGGCAGACCCCTGCTCAGCCCCAGCATTTT	CASSRQTPAQPQHF